One sample yielded the 29 T cell receptor beta chains listed below, sequenced in a study of OX40 agonist ivuxolimab in advanced cancers. TCRdb keeps only in-frame clones here, not all; method: immunoSEQ multiplex PCR. The sample holds 35,000 to 45,000 clones, 70% to 85% seen once. Sequences were derived from CD4+ or CD8+ T cells sorted from blood, sampled in a trial of the OX40 agonist ivuxolimab. The receptors here all came from an adult with an advanced solid tumor such as melanoma, head and neck, liver or kidney cancer.

The CDR3 DNA reads as TGTGCCAGCAGTTTGAGCGCGCGCGTCTATTCGGATGGCTACACCTTC. It is translated as CASSLSARVYSDGYTF. The chain joins TRBV28 to TRBJ1-2; D is uncertain. The V gene lost 3 bases and the J gene lost 6 bases, with 20 bases spanning the gap. The CDR3 has 16 residues. The germline CDR1 and CDR2 sequences are MDHEN and SYDVKM.

The sample holds a few counts of this clone. The sample holds other DNA sequences that translate to the same CDR3. The V and J genes are TRBV27 and TRBJ2-7, with D tentatively TRBD2 (6 bases). CDR3 length: 16 residues. Germline V CDR1 and CDR2: MNHEY, SMNVEV (reference sequence). V lost 3 bases and J lost 3, with 18 bases in between. In DNA form, the CDR3 reads TGTGCCAGCAGTTTCTCACCCGGGACGGGAGTCTACGAGCAGTACTTC. Protein product: CASSFSPGTGVYEQYF.

The chain couples TRBV4-2 to TRBJ2-3; 9 bases are a match to TRBD2. V lost 0 bases to trimming and J lost 10 bases; unmatched junction nucleotides: 11. Germline CDR1 is LGHNA and CDR2 is YNFKEQ. CDR3 length equals 16 residues. CDR3 DNA sequence: TGTGCCAGCAGCCAAGATCTATGGGCTAGCGGGGTAGCGCAGTATTTT. Amino acids: CASSQDLWASGVAQYF.

The chain employs TRBV7-3 and TRBJ2-5; tentatively, D is TRBD1 (6 bases). The germline V and J ends were trimmed by 0 bases and 2 bases, with 10 bases remaining between them. Germline V gives CDR1 SGHTA, CDR2 FQGTGA. This CDR3 is 15 amino acids long. The CDR3 bases are TGTGCCAGCAGCTTAACTGGGGGCCTTCAAGAGACCCAGTACTTC. Protein product: CASSLTGGLQETQYF.

V usage is TRBV5-6 and J usage is TRBJ2-1; D gene uncertain. Deletions cut 6 bases from V and 3 bases from J, with 10 bases between. There are 13 residues in the CDR3. Germline V CDR1 and CDR2: SGHDT, YYEEEE. DNA of the CDR3: TGTGCCAGCAAACTGGAAAACTACAATGAGCAGTTCTTC. It encodes CASKLENYNEQFF. Using reference TRBV5-6 and TRBJ2-1 for the parts outside the CDR3, the full variable domain is DAGVTQSPTHLIKTRGQQVTLRCSPKSGHDTVSWYQQALGQGPQFIFQYYEEEERQRGNFPDRFSGHQFPNYSSELNVNALLLGDSALYLCASKLENYNEQFFGPGTRLTVL.

The chain links TRBV4-2 to TRBJ1-1, with no clear D. V shed 2 bases and J shed 4 bases, with 5 bases lying between them. The CDR3 sequence is 12 residues long. Germline assignment: CDR1 LGHNA and CDR2 YNFKEQ. CDR3 nucleotide sequence: TGTGCCAGCAGCCAAACCCCCACTGAAGCTTTCTTT. It encodes CASSQTPTEAFF.

This chain joins TRBV28 and TRBJ2-2; D unclear. CDR1 is MDHEN and CDR2 is SYDVKM in the germline V gene. Trimming cost V 2 bases and J 4 bases, with 5 bases left between them. This CDR3 has 13 amino acids. CDR3 loop: CASSLNPTGELFF. The CDR3 DNA follows: TGTGCCAGCAGTTTAAATCCCACCGGGGAGCTGTTTTTT.

This chain joins TRBV13 and TRBJ2-5, with 8 bases aligning to TRBD2. Trimming at V came to 4 bases and at J to 5 bases, leaving 9 bases not matched to a gene. The CDR3 runs 15 residues. CDR1 PRHDT and CDR2 FYEKMQ come from the germline V gene (reference sequence). The CDR3 loop is CASSYPGGAGETQYF. DNA for the CDR3: TGTGCCAGCAGCTATCCGGGGGGGGCCGGTGAGACCCAGTACTTC.

This rearrangement joins TRBV13 to TRBJ2-1, with D possibly matching TRBD1 (8 bases). This CDR3 region has 15 residues. Per the germline V gene, CDR1 is PRHDT and CDR2 is FYEKMQ (reference sequence). V shed 5 bases and J shed 3 bases, with 14 bases lying between them. This chain's CDR3 is CASSIQGGHYNEQFF. In nucleotides, the CDR3 is TGTGCCAGCAGCATACAGGGGGGGCACTACAATGAGCAGTTCTTC.

This chain links TRBV4-3 with TRBJ1-2; possibly TRBD1 for D (6 bases). Trimming stripped 0 bases from V and 6 bases from J, with 14 bases between. The CDR3 has 15 residues. Looked up from germline, CDR1 is LGHNA and CDR2 is YSLEER. The CDR3 spells CASSQEWQGRNGYTF. The CDR3 bases are TGCGCCAGCAGCCAAGAATGGCAGGGGAGGAATGGCTACACCTTC.

J is TRBJ2-3 and V is TRBV7-9, with no clear D. The CDR3 extends over 16 amino acids. The V gene's germline CDR1 is SEHNR and CDR2 FQNEAQ (reference sequence). V was shortened by 2 bases and J by 0 bases, with 12 bases between the two germline ends. CDR3 bases: TGTGCCAGCAGCTTAATGGTGACACCTAGCACAGATACGCAGTATTTT. This gives the protein CASSLMVTPSTDTQYF.

The chain recombines TRBV27 with TRBJ2-5, with 11 bases aligning to TRBD2. The J segment lost 4 bases and the V segment lost 7 bases, leaving 8 bases of the junction unmatched. Germline CDR1 MNHEY, CDR2 SMNVEV (reference sequence). The CDR3 has 15 amino acids. The CDR3 DNA follows: TGTGCCAGCATCCCGTCCGGGACTAGCGGAGAGACCCAGTACTTC. This encodes CASIPSGTSGETQYF.

CDR3 in DNA: TGTGCCAGCAGCCCGGGATCCTCGGCCTACAATGAGCAGTTCTTC. It is translated as CASSPGSSAYNEQFF. The V gene is TRBV5-5, the J gene TRBJ2-1, with D perhaps TRBD2 (5 bases). The CDR3 is 15 amino acids. V was shortened by 4 bases and J by 2 bases, with 13 bases between the two germline ends. Germline V gives CDR1 SGHKS, CDR2 YYEKEE (reference sequence).

This clone was recorded once. This sequence joins TRBV28 and TRBJ2-7; the D is unclear. V lost 2 bases, J lost 3 bases, and 2 bases lay in between. This CDR3 region has 11 residues. Per the germline V gene, CDR1 is MDHEN and CDR2 is SYDVKM. DNA for the CDR3: TGTGCCAGCAGTTTAATCTACGAGCAGTACTTC. Encoded protein: CASSLIYEQYF. Full variable domain (missing parts from reference TRBV28 and TRBJ2-7): DVKVTQSSRYLVKRTGEKVFLECVQDMDHENMFWYRQDPGLGLRLIYFSYDVKMKEKGDIPEGYSVSREKKERFSLILESASTNQTSMYLCASSLIYEQYFGPGTRLTVT.

The chain combines TRBV6-5 with TRBJ1-1, with D unclear. The CDR3 covers 13 residues. Germline CDR1 reads MNHEY; CDR2 reads SVGAGI. The germline V and J ends were trimmed by 4 bases and 0 bases, with 6 bases remaining between them. CDR3 amino acids: CASSSPVNTEAFF. CDR3 nucleotide sequence: TGTGCCAGCAGTTCACCGGTGAACACTGAAGCTTTCTTT.

The chain employs TRBV5-1 and TRBJ1-2; 8 positions match TRBD1. V trimming: 3 bases; J trimming: 5 bases; junction bases outside the gene matches: 12. CDR1 and CDR2 (germline): SGHRS, YFSETQ. This CDR3 has 16 residues. The CDR3 DNA reads as TGCGCCAGCAGCTGGCTACCTCCCGGGACAGGATATGGCTACACCTTC. Translation: CASSWLPPGTGYGYTF.

The CDR3, as DNA: TGTGCCAGCAGCCGGGCCCCGCTAGCGGGAGGAACAGATACGCAGTATTTT. This translates into CASSRAPLAGGTDTQYF. J is TRBJ2-3 and V is TRBV7-6, with 11 bases lining up with TRBD2. The CDR3 is made up of 17 amino acids. V dropped 5 bases and J dropped 3; count of bases not matched to a gene: 10. Germline V gives CDR1 SGHVS, CDR2 FNYEAQ. The variable domain in full, with the rest retrieved from reference TRBV7-6 and TRBJ2-3, is GAGVSQSPRYKVTKRGQDVALRCDPISGHVSLYWYRQALGQGPEFLTYFNYEAQQDKSGLPNDRFSAERPEGSISTLTIQRTEQRDSAMYRCASSRAPLAGGTDTQYFGPGTRLTVL.

The chain recombines TRBV27 with TRBJ1-1; D is uncertain. Between the trimmed V and J ends, which lost 1 base and 1 base, there was a span of 10 bases. Germline-derived CDR1 and CDR2 are MNHEY and SMNVEV (reference sequence). The CDR3 length is 15 residues. In DNA, the CDR3 is TGTGCCAGCAGTTTATGGACGAACGAGAACACTGAAGCTTTCTTT. This sequence encodes CASSLWTNENTEAFF.

The chain employs TRBV28 and TRBJ1-4; 9 bases map to TRBD1. The germline V gene encodes CDR1 MDHEN and CDR2 SYDVKM. CDR3 length: 14 amino acids. J gave up 7 bases and V 4 bases, and 4 bases lay outside the gene matches. CDR3 sequence: CASSSGQGGEKLFF. CDR3 coding DNA: TGTGCCAGCAGTTCGGGACAGGGAGGTGAAAAACTGTTTTTT.

V is TRBV5-1 and J is TRBJ2-5, with D unclear. Germline V CDR1 and CDR2: SGHRS, YFSETQ. The V and J ends lost 2 bases and 2 bases respectively, with 1 base between them. There are 11 residues in the CDR3. CDR3 bases: TGCGCCAGCAGCTTACAAGAGACCCAGTACTTC. This gives the protein CASSLQETQYF. Full variable domain (rest looked up from reference TRBV5-1 and TRBJ2-5): KAGVTQTPRYLIKTRGQQVTLSCSPISGHRSVSWYQQTPGQGLQFLFEYFSETQRNKGNFPGRFSGRQFSNSRSEMNVSTLELGDSALYLCASSLQETQYFGPGTRLLVL.

This rearrangement joins TRBV19 to TRBJ2-7; the D call may be TRBD1 or TRBD2 (5 bases each). The CDR3 is 15 residues long. Germline-derived CDR1 and CDR2 are LNHDA and SQIVND (reference sequence). With 5 bases removed from V and 0 bases from J, the gap between germline ends came to 14 bases. CDR3 sequence: CASSSRDEISYEQYF. The CDR3 DNA reads TGTGCCAGTAGTTCCCGGGACGAGATCTCCTACGAGCAGTACTTC.

The J gene is TRBJ1-1, the V gene TRBV9; 7 bases are a match to TRBD1. The V segment lost 3 bases and the J segment 1 base; nucleotides outside the gene matches: 12. Germline CDR1 and CDR2: SGDLS and YYNGEE. The CDR3 extends over 17 amino acids. For the CDR3, the DNA is TGTGCCAGCAGCGCTACAGGGGCGGGGTTGGGGAACACTGAAGCTTTCTTT. This gives the protein CASSATGAGLGNTEAFF. Variable domain in full (rest from reference TRBV9 and TRBJ1-1): DSGVTQTPKHLITATGQRVTLRCSPRSGDLSVYWYQQSLDQGLQFLIQYYNGEERAKGNILERFSAQQFPDLHSELNLSSLELGDSALYFCASSATGAGLGNTEAFFGQGTRLTVV.

The rearrangement uses TRBV30 and TRBJ2-7, with D unclear. V lost 0 bases and J lost 2, with 8 bases in between. The CDR3 extends over 13 amino acids. The germline V gene has CDR1 GTSNPN and CDR2 SVGIG (reference sequence). CDR3 nucleotides: TGTGCCTGGAGTGTAAGTGACCCCTACGAGCAGTACTTC. As protein: CAWSVSDPYEQYF.

V gene TRBV5-1 combines with J gene TRBJ2-5; TRBD1 is a possible D gene (5 bases). The V end was cut by 3 bases, the J end by 4 bases, with 10 bases between. The CDR3 has 13 residues. From germline, CDR1 is SGHRS and CDR2 YFSETQ. The CDR3, as DNA: TGCGCCAGCAGCTCGGACATCCCAGAGACCCAGTACTTC. Its protein is CASSSDIPETQYF.

This chain joins TRBV4-3 and TRBJ2-5, with D unclear. The closer fit of TRBJ2-7 to the DNA end suggests the J call may be wrong. This CDR3 contains 14 residues. The germline CDR1 and CDR2 sequences are LGHNA and YSLEER. The CDR3 DNA sequence: TGCGCCAGCAGCCAAGGGGTGGGGTCCTACGAGCAGTACTTC. It codes for CASSQGVGSYEQYF.

This clone was counted a few times. The rearrangement uses TRBV9 and TRBJ2-3, with TRBD2 identical over 11 bases. The CDR3 has 17 amino acids. With 3 bases clipped from V and 4 bases from J, the junction kept 10 bases outside the gene matches. Germline V gene sequence: CDR1 SGDLS, CDR2 YYNGEE. The DNA for the CDR3 is TGTGCCAGCAGCGAAGGACTGACTAGCGGGGCCGCAGATACGCAGTATTTT. Residues: CASSEGLTSGAADTQYF.

DNA for the CDR3: TGTGCCAGCAAGTTCACAGGGAGCTCTGGAAACACCATATATTTT. Translation gives CASKFTGSSGNTIYF. This chain uses TRBV28 with TRBJ1-3; D may be TRBD1 (6 bases). The V and J ends lost 7 bases and 0 bases respectively, with 13 bases between them. The length of the CDR3 is 15 residues. The germline V gene has CDR1 MDHEN and CDR2 SYDVKM.

The rearrangement joins TRBV28 to TRBJ1-5, with 8 bases identical to TRBD1. The CDR3 runs to 15 residues. Germline V gene data show CDR1 as MDHEN and CDR2 as SYDVKM. Trimming took 7 bases from V and 0 from J; bases not matched to a gene: 5. The DNA for the CDR3 is TGTGCCAGCAACTTACAGGGGGTTAGCAATCAGCCCCAGCATTTT. Translation: CASNLQGVSNQPQHF.

This clone has more than one count but fewer than ten. At the DNA level, this CDR3 is encoded by other sequences in the same sample as well. The J gene is TRBJ2-7, the V gene TRBV6-1, with TRBD1 matching 9 bases. V was pared by 6 bases and J by 0 bases, with 6 bases of the junction left unmatched. The CDR3 contains 15 residues. CDR1 is MNHNS, CDR2 SASEGT, per germline. DNA of the CDR3: TGTGCCAGCAGAGAGGGACAGGGAATCTCCTACGAGCAGTACTTC. It yields the protein CASREGQGISYEQYF.